The 13 T cell receptor beta chains reported below all come from one sample, sequenced in a study of blood T cell repertoires in COVID-19. TCRdb keeps only in-frame clones here, not all; method: immunoSEQ multiplex PCR. This sample carries 200,000 to 300,000 clones, around 84% of them seen once, and the ten largest clones take 1.5% to 2%. The sample taken for sequencing was PBMCs or T cells enriched from blood (not recorded which). These receptors were taken from a man aged 35 to 55 who had recovered from COVID-19.

The chain joins TRBV3-1 (or the pseudogene TRBV3-2) to TRBJ1-1, with D unclear. This CDR3 is 13 amino acids long. Germline V CDR1 and CDR2: LGHDT, YNNKEL (reference sequence). Trimming shortened V by 2 bases and J by 1 base, and 5 bases separated the two germline ends. The CDR3 spells CASSQISNTEAFF. The CDR3 nucleotides read TGTGCCAGCAGCCAAATCTCGAACACTGAAGCTTTCTTT.

V and J are TRBV15 and TRBJ1-4; 11 positions match TRBD1. CDR3 size: 17 residues. Germline lookup yields CDR1 LNHNV and CDR2 YYDKDF (reference sequence). V dropped 3 bases and J dropped 0; count of bases not matched to a gene: 3. In nucleotides, the CDR3 is TGTGCCACCAGCAGGGGGGGACAGGGGGCAACTAATGAAAAACTGTTTTTT. Translation gives CATSRGGQGATNEKLFF. The full variable domain, rest sourced from reference TRBV15 and TRBJ1-4, is DAMVIQNPRYQVTQFGKPVTLSCSQTLNHNVMYWYQQKSSQAPKLLFHYYDKDFNNEADTPDNFQSRRPNTSFCFLDIRSPGLGDTAMYLCATSRGGQGATNEKLFFGSGTQLSVL.

The chain combines TRBV9 with TRBJ2-2, with 9 bases fitting TRBD1. This CDR3 has 16 amino acids. Germline assignment: CDR1 SGDLS and CDR2 YYNGEE. Unmatched junction bases numbered 8, after V lost 4 bases and J lost 4 bases. CDR3 loop: CASSPQTGGPTGELFF. The CDR3 nucleotides read TGTGCCAGCAGCCCACAGACAGGGGGTCCCACCGGGGAGCTGTTTTTT.

This rearrangement joins TRBV3-1 (or the pseudogene TRBV3-2) to TRBJ1-3; the D is unclear. The CDR3 contains 16 residues. V lost 0 bases and J lost 0, with 9 bases in between. Germline V gives CDR1 LGHDT, CDR2 YNNKEL (reference sequence). The CDR3 DNA reads as TGTGCCAGCAGCCAAGATTCAGGTAGCTCTGGAAACACCATATATTTT. The encoded protein is CASSQDSGSSGNTIYF.

About this clone itself: One end of the junction is discordant with germline, which a read error may explain. The V and J genes are TRBV5-1 and TRBJ2-5; D unresolved. Germline assignment: CDR1 SGHRS and CDR2 YFSETQ. The CDR3 length is 13 residues. CDR3 in DNA: TGCGCCAGCAGCTTGAATGTAAGAGAGGCCCAGTACTTC. It is translated as CASSLNVREAQYF. The full variable domain, completed using reference TRBV5-1 and TRBJ2-5, is KAGVTQTPRYLIKTRGQQVTLSCSPISGHRSVSWYQQTPGQGLQFLFEYFSETQRNKGNFPGRFSGRQFSNSRSEMNVSTLELGDSALYLCASSLNVREAQYFGPGTRLLVL.

The sample holds one count of this clone. CDR3 DNA: TGTGCCAGCAGTTACTCGACAGTCACCTACGAGCAGTACTTC. Its translation is CASSYSTVTYEQYF. V and J are TRBV6-5 and TRBJ2-7; maybe TRBD1 (5 bases). The length of the CDR3 is 14 residues. The V gene lost 0 bases and the J gene lost 2 bases, with 8 bases spanning the gap. Looked up from germline, CDR1 is MNHEY and CDR2 is SVGAGI.

The chain uses TRBV7-3 and TRBJ1-6; D not certain. Trimming left V 1 base short and J 7 bases short, with 11 bases between. This CDR3 spans 15 amino acids. Germline CDR1 SGHTA, CDR2 FQGTGA. CDR3 sequence reads: CASSLMGTGNSPLHF. In DNA, the CDR3 is TGTGCCAGCAGCTTAATGGGTACGGGGAATTCACCCCTCCACTTT.

The chain uses TRBV7-9 and TRBJ1-6; TRBD1 aligns across 7 bases. Germline V gene data show CDR1 as SEHNR and CDR2 as FQNEAQ (reference sequence). The CDR3 consists of 13 residues. Losses at the gene ends were 5 bases for V and 8 bases for J; bases not matched to a gene: 3. CDR3 amino acids: CASSRDRDSPLHF. The CDR3 DNA sequence: TGTGCCAGCAGCCGCGACAGGGATTCACCCCTCCACTTT.

V usage is TRBV19 and J usage is TRBJ2-3; D may be TRBD2 (5 bases). With 1 base removed from V and 2 bases from J, the gap between germline ends came to 13 bases. The germline V gene encodes CDR1 LNHDA and CDR2 SQIVND (reference sequence). The CDR3 loop spans 16 amino acids. This CDR3 is CASSIATRGNTDTQYF. The DNA for the CDR3 is TGTGCCAGTAGTATAGCTACTAGAGGGAACACAGATACGCAGTATTTT.

The rearrangement joins TRBV14 to TRBJ2-7; D possibly corresponds to TRBD2 (6 bases). The V end lost 0 bases, the J end lost 2 bases, and 17 bases lay between the germline ends. The CDR3 consists of 17 residues. Per germline, CDR1 SGHDN and CDR2 FVKESK. CDR3 nucleotides: TGTGCCAGCAGCCAAGATTCACCCCCCGCGGGGACCTACGAGCAGTACTTC. Protein sequence: CASSQDSPPAGTYEQYF.

The V gene is TRBV6-5, the J gene TRBJ2-5, with TRBD1 identical over 8 bases. Germline CDR1 MNHEY, CDR2 SVGAGI. This CDR3 spans 14 amino acids. Unmatched junction bases numbered 8, after V lost 6 bases and J lost 5 bases. The CDR3 coding sequence is TGTGCCAGCAGCCTAGGACAGGGCGGTGAGACCCAGTACTTC. It is translated as CASSLGQGGETQYF.

V and J are TRBV7-6 and TRBJ2-7, with a possible D match to TRBD2 (6 bases). The V gene's germline CDR1 is SGHVS and CDR2 FNYEAQ. The ends were cut back, 2 bases at V and 5 bases at J, with 13 bases in the middle. The CDR3 is 14 residues long. CDR3 loop: CASSLIGGNDEQYF. The CDR3 DNA reads TGTGCCAGCAGCTTAATCGGCGGGAACGACGAGCAGTACTTC. The full variable domain, with the rest looked up from reference TRBV7-6 and TRBJ2-7, is GAGVSQSPRYKVTKRGQDVALRCDPISGHVSLYWYRQALGQGPEFLTYFNYEAQQDKSGLPNDRFSAERPEGSISTLTIQRTEQRDSAMYRCASSLIGGNDEQYFGPGTRLTVT.

The chain links TRBV2 to TRBJ2-1; TRBD2 might be the D (5 bases). The CDR3 loop spans 18 amino acids. Between the trimmed V and J ends, which lost 7 bases and 0 bases, there was a span of 22 bases. Germline loops: CDR1 SNHLY, CDR2 FYNNEI. The CDR3 spells CASILEGGSSFSYNEQFF. In DNA form, the CDR3 reads TGTGCCAGCATCTTAGAGGGTGGCAGCAGTTTCTCCTACAATGAGCAGTTCTTC.